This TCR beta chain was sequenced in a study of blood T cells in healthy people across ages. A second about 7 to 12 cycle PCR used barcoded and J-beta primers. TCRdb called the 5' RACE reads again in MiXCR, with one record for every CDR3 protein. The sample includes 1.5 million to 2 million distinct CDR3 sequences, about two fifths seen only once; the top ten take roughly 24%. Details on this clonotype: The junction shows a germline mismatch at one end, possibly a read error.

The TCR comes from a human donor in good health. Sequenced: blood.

The CDR3 DNA sequence: TGTGCCAGCAGTCCAGGACGGTACAATGGGCAGTTCTTC. Translating it yields CASSPGRYNGQFF. The rearrangement uses TRBV12-3 or TRBV12-4 and TRBJ2-1; the D is unclear. The CDR3 covers 13 residues.